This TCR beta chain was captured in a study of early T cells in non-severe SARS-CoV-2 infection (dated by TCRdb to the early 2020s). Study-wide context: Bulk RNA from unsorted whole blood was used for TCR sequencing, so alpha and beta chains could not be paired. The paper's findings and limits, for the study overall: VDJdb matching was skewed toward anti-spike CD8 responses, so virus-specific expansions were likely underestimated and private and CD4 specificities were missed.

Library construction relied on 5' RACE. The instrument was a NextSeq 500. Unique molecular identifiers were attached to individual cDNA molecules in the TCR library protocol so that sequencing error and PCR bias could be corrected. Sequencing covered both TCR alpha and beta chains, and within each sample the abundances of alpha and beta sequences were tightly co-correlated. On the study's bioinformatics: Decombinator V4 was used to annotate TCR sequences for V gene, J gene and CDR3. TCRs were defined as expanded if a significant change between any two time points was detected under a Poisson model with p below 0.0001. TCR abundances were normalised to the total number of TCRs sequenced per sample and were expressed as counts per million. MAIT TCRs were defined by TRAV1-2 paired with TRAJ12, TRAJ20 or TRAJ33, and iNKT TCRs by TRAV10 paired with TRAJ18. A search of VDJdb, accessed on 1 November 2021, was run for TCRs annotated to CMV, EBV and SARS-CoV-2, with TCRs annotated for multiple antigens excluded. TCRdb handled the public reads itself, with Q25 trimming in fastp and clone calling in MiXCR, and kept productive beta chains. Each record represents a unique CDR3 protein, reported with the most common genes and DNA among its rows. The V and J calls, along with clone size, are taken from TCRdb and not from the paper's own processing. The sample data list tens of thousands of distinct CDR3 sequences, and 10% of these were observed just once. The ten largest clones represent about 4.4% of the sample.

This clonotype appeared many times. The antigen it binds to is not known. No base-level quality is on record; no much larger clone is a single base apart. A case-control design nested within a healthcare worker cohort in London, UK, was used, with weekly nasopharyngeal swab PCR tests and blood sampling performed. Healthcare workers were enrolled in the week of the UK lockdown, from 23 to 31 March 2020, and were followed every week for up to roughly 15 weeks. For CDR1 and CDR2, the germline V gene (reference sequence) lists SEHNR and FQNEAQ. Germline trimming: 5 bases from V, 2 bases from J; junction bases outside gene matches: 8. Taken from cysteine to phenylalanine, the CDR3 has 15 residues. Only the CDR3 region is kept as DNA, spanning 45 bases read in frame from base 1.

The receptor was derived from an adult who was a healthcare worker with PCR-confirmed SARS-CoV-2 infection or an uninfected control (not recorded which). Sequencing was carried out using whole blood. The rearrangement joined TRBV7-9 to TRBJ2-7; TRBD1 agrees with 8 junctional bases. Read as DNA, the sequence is TGTGCCAGCAGCCCCACAGGGGGTTCCCCCTACGAGCAGTACTTC. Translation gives CASSPTGGSPYEQYF.